This TCR beta chain was observed in a study of shared clonotypes between healthy human individuals (dated by TCRdb to 2020 to 2022). For the study in its entirety: Two women and a few men aged 18 to 49 years were included in the cohort. For each donor, CD4 naive and CD4 memory were each run on three plates, CD8 naive on two plates, and CD8 memory on one plate. To estimate repertoire size and how much clonotypes are shared between individuals, the study performed deep sequencing of blood TCR repertoires from about 5 healthy adults. Different laboratories and diverse techniques were used to prepare libraries and sequence TCR repertoires, to increase sequencing depth and limit assay-specific biases. Leukapheresis yielded between about 0.85 and 10 billion PBMCs per donor.

Using the deep immunoSEQ assay, TCR CDR3 regions were amplified from genomic DNA by multiplex PCR. Extracted genomic DNA from each cell subset was distributed evenly across all wells of several immunoSEQ 96-well plates, and each plate was treated as a replicate. Each replicate PCR for sorted subsets received roughly 0.2 ug genomic DNA, equal to some 32,000 T cell genomes. Purified libraries were quantified with a Qubit 3.0 fluorometer, sized on a Bioanalyzer 2100, and re-quantified with the KAPA Library Quantification kit. Every immunoSEQ 96-well plate was sequenced on a separate single-read 150-cycle Illumina NextSeq 550 flow cell. Concerning the study's data processing: The immunoSEQ output contained only junctional sequences without quality scores, so filtering could not match that applied to full-length reads. To assign V/J genes and CDR3, sequences were annotated using PyIR, a Python wrapper for IgBLAST v1.9, with IMGT germline references. Reads with weak V/J assignments (E-value above 1e-6), missing CDR3, stop codons, out-of-frame junctions, or ambiguous translated residues were removed. A V3J clonotype was defined by an identical inferred V gene, J gene, and CDR3 amino acid sequence. Percentage overlap between repertoires was computed as shared unique clonotypes divided by the size of the smaller repertoire. Three approaches were used to assess repertoire richness: RTK rarefaction, the Chao1 estimator, and Recon v2.1 estimates of unobserved clonotypes. Generation probabilities were computed with OLGA for all TCRbeta clonotypes obtained by the gDNA method from four donors. Sourced from immuneACCESS, this table was stored by TCRdb with only in-frame sequences that have V and J called. A share of the clones is absent; for the studies checked, an unresolved V gene accounts for under half, and the remainder has no known explanation. The V and J calls and the clone size are those of that table, but D and trimming were determined from the DNA. The sample records some 740,000 clones, around 92% of which are singletons. The ten largest clones take up approximately 25% of the sample.

CD8 naive samples were CD45RO-negative cells positively selected for CCR7, giving a CD45RA+CCR7+ population that excluded TemRA cells. The donors were healthy, HIV-negative adults who had no recently reported acute infections or vaccinations. Every donor was a Caucasian adult residing in Nashville, Tennessee, USA. Blood was obtained by leukapheresis, after which PBMCs were separated by Ficoll-Histopaque density gradient centrifugation and cryopreserved in liquid nitrogen vapor phase. Analytical flow cytometry was used to check the purity and quantity of each magnetically sorted T cell population. From each sorted fraction, genomic DNA was isolated and quantified by UV absorbance on a Nanodrop 2000c. Remarks on this clone: This clone's antigen is unknown. No per-base quality is available; no much larger clone lies one base away.

Beyond this particular receptor, the publication reports: Even with the large sequencing depth, rarefaction of the sorted-subset datasets indicated that sequencing was incomplete. The genetic and exposure-history diversity represented was limited by the small number of donors. Compared with non-shared clonotypes, clonotypes shared by all four sorted-subset donors had higher generation probabilities. Estimated clonotype richness was generally larger for naive than for memory subsets. Sampling was restricted to blood, and TCR repertoires in tissue are likely to differ from TCR repertoires in blood. Pairwise subsampling indicated that sequencing depth was expected to affect the degree of clonotype sharing among donors. Approximately 5% of naive CD4, around 4% of naive CD8, 2.3% of memory CD4, and approximately 0.39% of memory CD8 clonotypes were shared across four donors.

Taken from cysteine to phenylalanine, the CDR3 has 16 residues. Here the CDR3 DNA is all that survives: 48 bases in frame from base 1. The germline V gene (reference sequence) gives CDR1 as SEHNR and CDR2 as FQNEAQ. Trimming accounts for 2 bases at V and 7 bases at J, while the number of junction bases matched to no gene is 6. The sequence derives from a man aged 25-40 years in good health. The specimen was naive CD8+ T cells sorted from blood. Interpreted using the paper, the cell subset or site label stands for: CD45RA+CCR7+. The V gene is TRBV7-9 and the J gene is TRBJ1-4, and 11 junctional nucleotides match TRBD1. The nucleotides read TGTGCCAGCAGCTTACCCGCTGGACAGGGGGCTGAAAAACTGTTTTTT. Translation gives CASSLPAGQGAEKLFF.